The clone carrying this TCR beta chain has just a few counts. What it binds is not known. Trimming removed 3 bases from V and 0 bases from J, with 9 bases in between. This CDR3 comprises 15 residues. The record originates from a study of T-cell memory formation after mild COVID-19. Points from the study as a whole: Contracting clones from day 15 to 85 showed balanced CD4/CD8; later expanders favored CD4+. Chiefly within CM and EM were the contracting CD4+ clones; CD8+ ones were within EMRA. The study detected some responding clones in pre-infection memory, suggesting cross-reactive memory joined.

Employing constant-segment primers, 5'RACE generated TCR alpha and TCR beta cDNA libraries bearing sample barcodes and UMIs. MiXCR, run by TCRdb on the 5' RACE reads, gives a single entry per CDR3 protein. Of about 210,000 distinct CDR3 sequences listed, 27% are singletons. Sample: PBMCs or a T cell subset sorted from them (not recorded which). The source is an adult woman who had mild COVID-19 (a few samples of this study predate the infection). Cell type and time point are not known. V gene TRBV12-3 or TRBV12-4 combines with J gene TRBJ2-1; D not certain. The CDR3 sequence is CASSFSSFSYNEQFF. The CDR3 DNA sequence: TGTGCCAGCAGTTTCAGTTCTTTCTCCTACAATGAGCAGTTCTTC.